The TCR beta chain described here comes from a study of blood T cell repertoires in COVID-19 (dated by TCRdb to the early 2020s). General notes on the study: Samples from collaborators originated in the United States, Italy and Spain and spanned both the acute and convalescent phases of COVID-19. The prospective study material was composed of cDNA or gDNA derived from T cells, B-cell-depleted T cells, or PBMCs. Subjects who had been exposed to COVID-19, were actively infected with it, or had recovered from it provided the deeply sampled blood TCRbeta repertoires that made up the dataset. The repertoires were made available in a free public database intended to serve as a resource for research on the immune response to SARS-CoV-2. The samples were drawn from the first 160 participants of the ongoing ImmuneRACE study and from over 950 subjects provided by 6 global collaborators. Sample metadata almost always included a de-identified subject ID, COVID-19 status, age in years and sex. Where HLA class I and class II types were available, the types were taken from metadata supplied by the sample provider, not from assay-based typing. The full study reports these points: The quantity of clinical and demographic metadata differed by source and by participant and was supplied without curation.

TCRbeta CDR3 regions were amplified from genomic DNA using the immunoSEQ Assay, a bias-controlled multiplex PCR. For the original study's pipeline: Within the assay, amplification of reference gene primers was used to estimate how many nucleated cells each sample contained. Sequence reads were collapsed and filtered to measure the absolute abundance of every unique TCRbeta CDR3 rearrangement. For each sample, productive Simpson clonality was calculated as the square root of Simpson's diversity index across productive rearrangements. Sourced from immuneACCESS, this table was stored by TCRdb with only in-frame sequences that have V and J called. A share of the clones is absent; for the studies checked, an unresolved V gene accounts for under half, and the remainder has no known explanation. The DNA gave D and trimming, while V, J and clone size come from that table. The sample table records under 35,000 clones; about 81% of these occur just once. The ten biggest clones cover roughly a third of the sample.

This clone was recorded once. Its target antigen remains unknown. The record has no base qualities; no much larger clone is one base away. Collaborating institutions collected whole blood in K2EDTA tubes following their own protocols. Collaborator samples were shipped for TCRbeta analysis as frozen whole blood, isolated PBMCs, or DNA extracted from either sample type. Reading the germline V gene gives CDR1 MNHEY and CDR2 SVGAGI. The CDR3 sequence holds 14 residues, the cysteine and phenylalanine included. Only the CDR3 DNA stays, 42 bases, in frame from base 1. After removal of 8 bases from V and 3 bases from J, the junction retains 9 bases not matched to a gene.

Material: peripheral blood. This clonotype was sampled from a man older than 75 with acute or convalescent COVID-19. Rearrangement joined TRBV6-5 to TRBJ1-2, with TRBD1 identical over 7 junction bases. The sequenced DNA: TGTGCCAGCCGCGACAGGGCCCCTCACTATGGCTACACCTTC. Translated, this is CASRDRAPHYGYTF.